This is a list of T cell receptor beta chains from one sample in a study of control samples from healthy donors and cancer patients. Profiled with immunoSEQ multiplex PCR; TCRdb holds only in-frame clones, not every one. The sample has approximately 170,000 clones, around 89% seen once; the top ten hold just over 1.4%. The sample was blood. The source is a woman between 45 and 60 years old in good health. Both conserved end residues are part of each CDR3.

v_call: TRBV7-9
cdr3_length: 16
cdr3_aa: CASSFYGQAMGDTQYF

v_call: TRBV4-1
cdr3_length: 15
cdr3_aa: CASSQSGLYQETQYF

v_call: TRBV28
cdr3_length: 16
cdr3_aa: CASSQGGQGAWYGYTF

v_call: TRBV4-1
cdr3_length: 16
cdr3_aa: CASSQAPGTGTYEQYF

v_call: TRBV6-6
cdr3_length: 14
cdr3_aa: CASSSGQYNQPQHF

v_call: TRBV12-3/TRBV12-4
cdr3_length: 13
cdr3_aa: CASSFQGPTEAFF

v_call: TRBV27
cdr3_length: 14
cdr3_aa: CASKGIPTNEKLFF

v_call: TRBV6-6
cdr3_length: 15
cdr3_aa: CASSSGTRSTGELFF

v_call: TRBV27
cdr3_length: 16
cdr3_aa: CASSTLGLAKSETQYF

v_call: TRBV9
cdr3_length: 13
cdr3_aa: CASSGDWYNEQFF

v_call: TRBV10-3
cdr3_length: 13
cdr3_aa: CAIMTSLGYEQYF

v_call: TRBV5-5
cdr3_length: 14
cdr3_aa: CASTRDSLSYEQYF

v_call: TRBV29-1
cdr3_length: 13
cdr3_aa: CSVQSSGANVLTF

v_call: TRBV28
cdr3_length: 14
cdr3_aa: CASRPRGGRTEAFF

v_call: TRBV29-1
cdr3_length: 17
cdr3_aa: CSVLGRAQREGPNTQYF

v_call: TRBV13
cdr3_length: 12
cdr3_aa: CASSLGRETQYF

v_call: TRBV11-2
cdr3_length: 16
cdr3_aa: CASSQWGRTFGNTIYF

v_call: TRBV19
cdr3_length: 15
cdr3_aa: CASRTVVYSNQPQHF

v_call: TRBV27
cdr3_length: 14
cdr3_aa: CASSNRVEGYGYTF

v_call: TRBV5-4
cdr3_length: 13
cdr3_aa: CASNQGQQETQYF

v_call: TRBV4-3
cdr3_length: 15
cdr3_aa: CASSQDGRSENTIYF